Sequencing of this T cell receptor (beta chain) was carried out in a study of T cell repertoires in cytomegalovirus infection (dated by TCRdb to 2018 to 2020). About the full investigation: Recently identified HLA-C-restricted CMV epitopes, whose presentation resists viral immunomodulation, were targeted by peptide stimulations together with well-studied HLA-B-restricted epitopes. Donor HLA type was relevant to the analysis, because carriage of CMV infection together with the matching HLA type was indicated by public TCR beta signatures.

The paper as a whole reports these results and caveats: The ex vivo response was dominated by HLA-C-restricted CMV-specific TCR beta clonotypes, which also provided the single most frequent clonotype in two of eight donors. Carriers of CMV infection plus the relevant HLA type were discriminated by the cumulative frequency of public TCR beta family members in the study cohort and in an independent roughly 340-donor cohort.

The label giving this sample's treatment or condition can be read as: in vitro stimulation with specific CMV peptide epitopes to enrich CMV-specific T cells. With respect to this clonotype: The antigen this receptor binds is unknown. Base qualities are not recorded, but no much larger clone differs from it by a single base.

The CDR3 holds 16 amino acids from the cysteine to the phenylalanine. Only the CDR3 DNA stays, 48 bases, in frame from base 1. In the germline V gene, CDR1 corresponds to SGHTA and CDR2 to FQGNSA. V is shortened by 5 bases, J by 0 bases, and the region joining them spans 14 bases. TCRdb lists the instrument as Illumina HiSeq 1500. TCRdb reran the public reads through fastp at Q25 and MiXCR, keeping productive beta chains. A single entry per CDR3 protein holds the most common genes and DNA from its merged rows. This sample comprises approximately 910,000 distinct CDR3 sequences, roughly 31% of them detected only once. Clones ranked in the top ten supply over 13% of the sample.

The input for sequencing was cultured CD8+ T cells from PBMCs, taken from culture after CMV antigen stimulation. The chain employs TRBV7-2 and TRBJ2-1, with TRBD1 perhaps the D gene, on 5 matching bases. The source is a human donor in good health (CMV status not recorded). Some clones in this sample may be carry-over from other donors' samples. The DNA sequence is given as TGTGCCAGCAGCACGTGGGGCAGTAGCTCCTACAATGAGCAGTTCTTC. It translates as CASSTWGSSSYNEQFF.